This T cell receptor beta chain was documented in a study of T cells in Graves' hyperthyroidism and ophthalmopathy. Overall study results and limits: Most thyroid clonotypes expanded above 0.001 appeared in blood too. Ophthalmopathy prediction by the model preceded onset by a median approximately 6.1 months. Ophthalmopathy and stable hyperthyroidism were told apart by a 13 V-J model.

The source material, RNA transcripts, was used to amplify TCR beta CDR3 regions. The HTBI primer set served for first-round RT-PCR of the TCR CDR3. TCRdb reprocessed the multiplex PCR reads with MiXCR, giving one entry per CDR3 protein. Of roughly 45,000 distinct CDR3 sequences detected, 45% to 50% appear once; the ten largest clones hold roughly 32%. J gave up 0 bases and V 0 bases, and 1 base lay outside the gene matches. This CDR3 spans 15 amino acids. Germline CDR1 reads SGDLS; CDR2 reads YYNGEE. This clonotype came up many times. Its antigen is undetermined. Diagnoses were made from clinical symptoms, serum measures (thyroxine and TRAb), thyroid ultrasound and orbital computed tomography.

Sequenced input: peripheral blood or thyroid tissue (not recorded which). The chain links TRBV9 to TRBJ2-3, with 7 positions matching TRBD1. The sequence derives from a woman aged 50 to 65 with Graves' hyperthyroidism. CDR3 sequence reads: CASSVEDRSTDTQYF. The CDR3 DNA reads as TGTGCCAGCAGCGTAGAGGACAGGAGCACAGATACGCAGTATTTT.